This T cell receptor beta chain was retrieved from a study of cytomegalovirus exposure and HLA in healthy donors. Study-level findings and limits: A previous analysis found most TCR beta V segments productive roughly 87% or roughly 30% of the time.

The PCR employed 60 Vbeta primers together with 13 Jbeta primers. Original methodology: An analysis performed later counted 81 million or so unique TCR beta chains (roughly 10 million of them shared). Clones were sequenced by immunoSEQ multiplex PCR, and TCRdb holds only the in-frame ones, with some missing. V and J calls plus clone size are reproduced from that table; the DNA served to infer D and trimming. The listing records 130,000 or so clones. Notes on this clone: Its antigen is unknown.

The CDR3 runs to 15 residues. The V end lost 4 bases, the J end lost 6 bases, and 17 bases lay between the germline ends. Germline V CDR1 and CDR2: SGDLS, YYNGEE. This rearrangement joins TRBV9 to TRBJ2-1; D perhaps matches TRBD2 (6 bases). The receptor's source is a middle-aged woman in good health and CMV-seropositive. Sequences were obtained from PBMCs. CDR3 in amino acids: CASSLSPGAGNEQFF. CDR3 DNA: TGTGCCAGCAGCTTATCCCCGGGAGCGGGCAATGAGCAGTTCTTC. The full variable domain, rest sourced from reference TRBV9 and TRBJ2-1, is DSGVTQTPKHLITATGQRVTLRCSPRSGDLSVYWYQQSLDQGLQFLIQYYNGEERAKGNILERFSAQQFPDLHSELNLSSLELGDSALYFCASSLSPGAGNEQFFGPGTRLTVL.